Listed here are 27 T cell receptor beta chains from one sample, sequenced in a study of blood T cell repertoires in COVID-19. Some clones are missing from TCRdb's copy, which holds only in-frame ones; the method was immunoSEQ multiplex PCR. The sample consists of fewer than 100,000 clones, around nine tenths of them appearing once. The sequenced sample consisted of peripheral blood. These TCRs come from a woman of 80 years or more with acute or convalescent COVID-19.

The rearrangement joins TRBV10-1 to TRBJ1-1, with D unresolved. The CDR3 is 16 residues long. Germline V gives CDR1 WNHNN, CDR2 SYGVQD (reference sequence). Trimming shortened V by 2 bases and J by 0 bases, and 13 bases separated the two germline ends. DNA for the CDR3: TGCGCCAGCAGTGAGAACGGAGTAGTGTTGAACACTGAAGCTTTCTTT. Its protein is CASSENGVVLNTEAFF.

In this sample, this clone turned up once. The rearrangement joins TRBV6-1 to TRBJ2-7; perhaps TRBD1 as D (5 bases). The CDR3 spans 19 residues. CDR1 MNHNS and CDR2 SASEGT come from the germline V gene. Trimming took off 2 bases at V and 4 bases at J, with 27 bases between the two ends. In DNA, the CDR3 is TGTGCCAGCAGTGAAACTTATAATTATTGGGGCCAAGGGATGTACGAGCAGTACTTC. Translation gives CASSETYNYWGQGMYEQYF.

J is TRBJ1-3 and V is TRBV27; the D is unclear. This CDR3 has 13 residues. CDR1 is MNHEY, CDR2 SMNVEV, per germline (reference sequence). Trimming removed 11 bases from V and 4 bases from J, with 15 bases in between. The CDR3 loop reads CACSISRGNTIYF. CDR3 bases: TGTGCCTGCTCAATCAGCAGGGGAAACACCATATATTTT.

The genes are TRBV6-1 and TRBJ2-7; 9 nucleotides align to TRBD2. Trimming removed 3 bases from V and 4 bases from J; junction bases left unmatched: 7. The CDR3 runs 15 residues. Germline CDR1 reads MNHNS; CDR2 reads SASEGT. This CDR3 reads CASSDLRGGAYEQYF. CDR3 DNA sequence: TGTGCCAGCAGTGATCTGCGCGGGGGGGCGTACGAGCAGTACTTC.

The chain couples TRBV12-3 or TRBV12-4 to TRBJ1-1, with D perhaps matching TRBD1 (5 bases). The V end was cut by 3 bases, the J end by 6 bases, with 11 bases between. The CDR3 loop spans 13 amino acids. The CDR3 DNA reads as TGTGCCAGCAGTTTCACAGGCAGTGCTGAAGCTTTCTTT. Its protein is CASSFTGSAEAFF.

V usage is TRBV28 and J usage is TRBJ2-6, with 7 bases matching TRBD2. This CDR3 comprises 17 residues. The V segment lost 7 bases and the J segment 0 bases; nucleotides outside the gene matches: 9. CDR1 and CDR2 from the germline V gene are MDHEN and SYDVKM. DNA for the CDR3: TGTGCCAGCACATCTAGCGGAGGACCCTCTGGGGCCAACGTCCTGACTTTC. Amino acid sequence: CASTSSGGPSGANVLTF. The complete variable domain, with remaining parts taken from reference TRBV28 and TRBJ2-6, reads DVKVTQSSRYLVKRTGEKVFLECVQDMDHENMFWYRQDPGLGLRLIYFSYDVKMKEKGDIPEGYSVSREKKERFSLILESASTNQTSMYLCASTSSGGPSGANVLTFGAGSRLTVL.

The gene calls are TRBV4-1 and TRBJ1-1, with D possibly being TRBD1 (5 bases). V was clipped by 4 bases and J by 1 base, with 13 bases between them. The CDR3 extends over 15 amino acids. Germline CDR1 reads MGHRA; CDR2 reads YSYEKL. CDR3 DNA: TGCGCCAGCAGCCGCACAGACAGACAGAACACTGAAGCTTTCTTT. Protein: CASSRTDRQNTEAFF.

The genes are TRBV5-4 and TRBJ2-1; D is perhaps TRBD2 (5 bases). This CDR3 contains 19 residues. Trimming took 5 bases from V and 0 from J, leaving 24 bases between them. Germline assignment: CDR1 SGHNT and CDR2 YYREEE (reference sequence). The CDR3 DNA follows: TGTGCCAGCAGTTTCTCGCTGCTACAGCGGAGGAGCTCCTACAATGAGCAGTTCTTC. It codes for CASSFSLLQRRSSYNEQFF.

The V gene is TRBV5-4, the J gene TRBJ1-5, with 8 bases that match TRBD1. From germline, CDR1 is SGHNT and CDR2 YYREEE (reference sequence). The V gene end was trimmed by 2 bases and the J gene end by 0 bases; junction bases not matched to a gene: 13. The CDR3 loop spans 19 amino acids. The CDR3 region has the DNA TGTGCCAGCAGCTTAAAGGACAGGGACCCCCACTATAGCAATCAGCCCCAGCATTTT. Its protein product is CASSLKDRDPHYSNQPQHF.

The chain recombines TRBV29-1 with TRBJ2-5, with D possibly matching TRBD2 (6 bases). CDR1 is SQVTM, CDR2 ANQGSEA, per germline. V was trimmed by 4 bases and J by 1 base, leaving 10 bases between them. The CDR3 sequence is 13 residues long. CDR3 amino acids: CSVGATSQETQYF. The CDR3 region has the DNA TGCAGCGTTGGTGCGACTAGCCAAGAGACCCAGTACTTC.

Only a few counts were recorded for this clone. CDR3: CASSKVAPPNTGELFF. CDR3 coding DNA: TGTGCCAGCAGTAAGGTAGCTCCCCCGAACACCGGGGAGCTGTTTTTT. The chain couples TRBV7-8 to TRBJ2-2; D not certain. CDR1 is SGHVS and CDR2 is FQNEAQ in the germline V gene. CDR3 size: 16 residues. V was pared by 6 bases and J by 0 bases, with 14 bases between.

V usage is TRBV7-8 and J usage is TRBJ2-7, with TRBD1 identical over 7 bases. Trimming cost V 2 bases and J 4 bases; bases outside gene matches: 2. The length of the CDR3 is 13 residues. From germline, CDR1 is SGHVS and CDR2 FQNEAQ. CDR3 amino acids: CASSLSGQYEQYF. In nucleotides, the CDR3 is TGTGCCAGCAGCTTATCGGGACAGTACGAGCAGTACTTC.

This sequence joins TRBV6-5 and TRBJ1-2, with 10 bases identical to TRBD1. Germline V gene lookup returns CDR1 MNHEY and CDR2 SVGAGI. V shed 0 bases and J 11 bases; nucleotides not matched to a gene: 9. The CDR3 contains 15 residues. CDR3 sequence (DNA): TGTGCCAGCAGTTACTCGATGAGGGACAGGGGACGTTACACCTTC. Its protein product is CASSYSMRDRGRYTF.

Points on this clone: The same CDR3 is also encoded by other DNA sequences in this sample. The chain joins TRBV7-3 to TRBJ1-2; the D gene is possibly TRBD1 (5 bases). CDR1 is SGHTA, CDR2 FQGTGA, per germline. V lost 5 bases and J lost 2, with 9 bases in between. This CDR3 comprises 13 residues. The CDR3 DNA sequence: TGTGCCAGCAGCCCAGACAGAAACTATGGCTACACCTTC. Its translation is CASSPDRNYGYTF.

In its sample, this clone was seen once. The J gene is TRBJ1-2, the V gene TRBV18; D may be TRBD1 (5 bases). Trimming shortened V by 6 bases and J by 4 bases, and 12 bases separated the two germline ends. CDR1 and CDR2 from the germline V gene are KGHSH and LQKENI. The CDR3 covers 13 residues. The CDR3 DNA reads as TGTGCCAGCTCCGTTGACAGTGGCTATGGCTACACCTTC. The encoded protein is CASSVDSGYGYTF. The full variable domain, completed using reference TRBV18 and TRBJ1-2, is NAGVMQNPRHLVRRRGQEARLRCSPMKGHSHVYWYRQLPEEGLKFMVYLQKENIIDESGMPKERFSAEFPKEGPSILRIQQVVRGDSAAYFCASSVDSGYGYTFGSGTRLTVV.

J is TRBJ1-5 and V is TRBV2, with 7 bases aligning to TRBD1. This CDR3 is built from 13 residues. Trimming cost V 6 bases and J 5 bases; bases outside gene matches: 4. The V gene's germline CDR1 is SNHLY and CDR2 FYNNEI. In DNA form, the CDR3 reads TGTGCCAGCAGAGCAGACAGGGATCAGCCCCAGCATTTT. Translation gives CASRADRDQPQHF.

The chain recombines TRBV5-1 with TRBJ2-7, with 9 bases aligning to TRBD1. Germline values: CDR1 SGHRS, CDR2 YFSETQ. J gave up 5 bases and V 4 bases, and 7 bases lay outside the gene matches. This CDR3 spans 14 amino acids. Written as DNA, the CDR3 is TGCGCCAGCAGCAAGTCCGGGACAGGGAACGAGCAGTACTTC. Protein: CASSKSGTGNEQYF.

The chain joins TRBV12-3 or TRBV12-4 to TRBJ2-5, with D unclear. This CDR3 is built from 11 residues. Trimming took off 7 bases at V and 6 bases at J, with 9 bases between the two ends. DNA of the CDR3: TGTGCCAGCACTCAAGCCAAGACCCAGTACTTC. This sequence encodes CASTQAKTQYF.

The chain carries TRBV9 and TRBJ2-7, with TRBD2 identical over 9 bases. The CDR3 has 15 residues. Germline V gene lookup returns CDR1 SGDLS and CDR2 YYNGEE. The V gene end was trimmed by 3 bases and the J gene end by 5 bases; junction bases not matched to a gene: 9. The CDR3 here is CASSAAGTSLNEQYF. The DNA for the CDR3 is TGTGCCAGCAGCGCCGCCGGGACTAGCTTGAACGAGCAGTACTTC.

This chain joins TRBV18 and TRBJ1-5; a possible D gene is TRBD1 (5 bases). The V and J ends lost 6 bases and 7 bases respectively, with 13 bases between them. This CDR3 is 13 amino acids long. Per germline, CDR1 KGHSH and CDR2 LQKENI. The CDR3 region has the DNA TGTGCCAGCTCTCCCGGGACTGAACAGCCCCAGCATTTT. Its protein product is CASSPGTEQPQHF.

The rearrangement joins TRBV27 to TRBJ2-7, with TRBD2 matching over 11 bases. This CDR3 contains 15 residues. The junction had 6 bases not matched to a gene; V was cut back by 5 bases and J by 3 bases. Germline CDR1 is MNHEY and CDR2 is SMNVEV (reference sequence). CDR3 in DNA: TGTGCCAGCAGTACCCGACTAGCGGGAAGCTACGAGCAGTACTTC. It yields the protein CASSTRLAGSYEQYF.

The chain joins TRBV25-1 to TRBJ2-1; tentatively, D is TRBD2 (6 bases). V lost 2 bases and J lost 7, with 9 bases in between. The CDR3 is 13 residues long. CDR1 is MGHDK, CDR2 SYGVNS, per germline. The CDR3 nucleotides read TGTGCCAGCAGTGAAGCTCGGGGGAATGAGCAGTTCTTC. Translation: CASSEARGNEQFF. The full variable domain, in which reference TRBV25-1 and TRBJ2-1 provide the parts outside the CDR3, is EADIYQTPRYLVIGTGKKITLECSQTMGHDKMYWYQQDPGMELHLIHYSYGVNSTEKGDLSSESTVSRIRTEHFPLTLESARPSHTSQYLCASSEARGNEQFFGPGTRLTVL.

The rearrangement links TRBV5-4 to TRBJ2-1, with D possibly TRBD2 on 5 matching bases. Between the trimmed V and J ends, which lost 5 bases and 10 bases, there was a span of 16 bases. CDR3 size: 13 residues. Germline CDR1 SGHNT, CDR2 YYREEE (reference sequence). CDR3 bases: TGTGCCAGCAGACGGACTGGCCCGGGGGAGCAGTTCTTC. It is translated as CASRRTGPGEQFF.

J is TRBJ2-3 and V is TRBV6-5, with 10 bases aligning to TRBD2. The CDR3 loop spans 15 amino acids. Germline V gene sequence: CDR1 MNHEY, CDR2 SVGAGI. The junction had 4 bases not matched to a gene; V was cut back by 6 bases and J by 1 base. CDR3 amino acids: CASRSGLAGTDTQYF. CDR3 bases: TGTGCCAGCAGATCCGGACTAGCGGGCACAGATACGCAGTATTTT.

This clone was observed once. The gene calls are TRBV10-2 and TRBJ1-4, with D possibly TRBD1 on 5 matching bases. The CDR3 is 14 residues long. V was cut by 4 bases and J by 8 bases, with 14 bases left in between. Germline V gives CDR1 WSHSY, CDR2 SAAADI. CDR3 bases: TGCGCCAGCAGTGGAATAGGGGTGCGCGAAAAACTGTTTTTT. Its protein product is CASSGIGVREKLFF.

The V gene is TRBV10-3, the J gene TRBJ1-3, with 7 bases matching TRBD1. Losses at the gene ends were 3 bases for V and 0 bases for J; bases not matched to a gene: 5. The length of the CDR3 is 16 residues. Germline CDR1 reads ENHRY; CDR2 reads SYGVKD. The CDR3, as DNA: TGTGCCATCAGTGAAGACAGGGCCCTCTCTGGAAACACCATATATTTT. Encoded protein: CAISEDRALSGNTIYF.

CDR3 amino acids: CASSLSGQGASSGYTF. The DNA of the CDR3 is TGCGCCAGCAGCTTGAGCGGACAGGGGGCTTCATCTGGCTACACCTTC. The chain employs TRBV5-1 and TRBJ1-2; 11 bases map to TRBD1. There are 16 residues in the CDR3. Germline CDR1 SGHRS, CDR2 YFSETQ. V lost 1 base, J lost 7 bases, and 9 bases stayed unmatched.